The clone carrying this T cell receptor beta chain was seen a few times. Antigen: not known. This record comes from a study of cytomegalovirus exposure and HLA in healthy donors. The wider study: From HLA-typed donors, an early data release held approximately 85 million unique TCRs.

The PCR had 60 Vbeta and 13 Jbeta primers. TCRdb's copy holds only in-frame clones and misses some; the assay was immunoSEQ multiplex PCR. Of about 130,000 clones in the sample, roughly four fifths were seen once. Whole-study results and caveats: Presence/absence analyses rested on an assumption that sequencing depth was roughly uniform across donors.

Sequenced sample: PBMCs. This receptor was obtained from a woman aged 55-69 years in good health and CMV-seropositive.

The CDR3 region is CASSPQGRNTEAFF. The CDR3 DNA reads TGTGCCAGCAGCCCACAGGGGAGGAACACTGAAGCTTTCTTT. This rearrangement joins TRBV7-2 to TRBJ1-1; 7 bases are a match to TRBD1. Germline loops: CDR1 SGHTA, CDR2 FQGNSA. This CDR3 has 14 amino acids. V trimming: 5 bases; J trimming: 1 base; junction bases outside the gene matches: 4.